Listed below are T cell receptor beta chains from one sample, sequenced in a study of cytomegalovirus exposure and HLA in healthy donors. The protocol was immunoSEQ multiplex PCR, while the TCRdb copy is restricted to in-frame clones and leaves out a portion. The sample carries 100,000 or so clones, roughly four fifths recorded once. Material: PBMCs. The receptors here all came from a man in his forties or fifties in good health and CMV-seronegative. CDR3s include the opening cysteine and the closing phenylalanine or tryptophan. Each record gives: D gene, V gene, clone size, J gene, CDR3 protein, CDR3 DNA. The D gene is left open where the match is weak. Clone size is shown for a subset of rows, as once, few, many or a class of expanded clone.

D: TRBD1; V: TRBV9; size: -; J: TRBJ1-5; CDR3: CASSAGTEHDQPQHF; DNA: TGTGCCAGCAGCGCCGGGACAGAGCACGATCAGCCCCAGCATTTT
D: TRBD2; V: TRBV9; size: -; J: TRBJ2-1; CDR3: CASSSGLAGIDNEQFF; DNA: TGTGCCAGCAGCTCCGGACTAGCGGGAATAGACAATGAGCAGTTCTTC
D: -; V: TRBV4-2; size: -; J: TRBJ1-1; CDR3: CASSQEPGDTEAFF; DNA: TGTGCCAGCAGCCAAGAACCGGGGGACACTGAAGCTTTCTTT
D: -; V: TRBV15; size: -; J: TRBJ1-6; CDR3: CATSSDTAFNSPLHF; DNA: TGTGCCACCAGCAGTGACACAGCTTTTAATTCACCCCTCCACTTT
D: -; V: TRBV11-2; size: few; J: TRBJ2-7; CDR3: CASSLQAGLAAYEQYF; DNA: TGTGCCAGCAGCTTACAGGCAGGACTCGCGGCCTACGAGCAGTACTTC
D: TRBD1; V: TRBV4-3; size: -; J: TRBJ1-5; CDR3: CASSPRTGATNQPQHF; DNA: TGCGCCAGCAGCCCCAGAACAGGGGCCACCAATCAGCCCCAGCATTTT
D: TRBD1; V: TRBV6-1; size: -; J: TRBJ2-2; CDR3: CASSRQGVTGELFF; DNA: TGTGCCAGCAGTCGACAGGGGGTGACCGGGGAGCTGTTTTTT
D: TRBD1; V: TRBV2; size: -; J: TRBJ2-5; CDR3: CASGGEETQYF; DNA: TGTGCCTCAGGGGGTGAGGAGACCCAGTACTTC
D: -; V: TRBV2; size: -; J: TRBJ2-7; CDR3: CASSGAYEQYF; DNA: TGTGCCAGCAGTGGAGCCTACGAGCAGTACTTC
D: -; V: TRBV6-6; size: -; J: TRBJ1-5; CDR3: CASSGGGQPQHF; DNA: TGTGCCAGCAGCGGGGGGGGGCAGCCCCAGCATTTT
D: -; V: TRBV4-3; size: few; J: TRBJ2-1; CDR3: CASSQASSSYNEQFF; DNA: TGCGCCAGCAGCCAAGCCTCCAGCTCCTACAATGAGCAGTTCTTC
D: TRBD1; V: TRBV19; size: -; J: TRBJ2-6; CDR3: CASLPQGALRNSGANVLTF; DNA: TGTGCCAGTCTCCCACAGGGGGCGCTAAGAAACTCTGGGGCCAACGTCCTGACTTTC
D: TRBD2; V: TRBV6-5; size: -; J: TRBJ2-4; CDR3: CASSPRTSGSVQYF; DNA: TGTGCCAGCAGCCCCAGGACTAGCGGGAGTGTTCAGTACTTC
D: -; V: TRBV30; size: -; J: TRBJ2-1; CDR3: CAWSPWGAVGDEQFF; DNA: TGTGCCTGGAGTCCATGGGGAGCGGTTGGCGATGAGCAGTTCTTC
D: -; V: TRBV18; size: -; J: TRBJ2-7; CDR3: CASSPRSRGYEQYF; DNA: TGTGCCAGCTCCCCTCGGAGCAGGGGCTACGAGCAGTACTTC
D: TRBD2; V: TRBV7-3; size: -; J: TRBJ2-1; CDR3: CASSLTVLGTSDINEQFF; DNA: TGTGCCAGCAGCTTAACGGTACTCGGGACTAGCGATATTAATGAGCAGTTCTTC
D: TRBD1; V: TRBV27; size: -; J: TRBJ2-7; CDR3: CASSFLSDRGGYEQYF; DNA: TGTGCCAGCAGTTTTCTCTCGGACAGGGGTGGCTACGAGCAGTACTTC
D: TRBD1; V: TRBV4-1; size: -; J: TRBJ2-1; CDR3: CASSQVGTGGGHEQFF; DNA: TGCGCCAGCAGCCAAGTTGGGACAGGGGGGGGTCATGAGCAGTTCTTC
D: -; V: TRBV15; size: -; J: TRBJ1-4; CDR3: CATSLLSEKLFF; DNA: TGTGCCACCAGCCTCCTTTCTGAAAAACTGTTTTTT
D: -; V: TRBV5-1; size: -; J: TRBJ1-1; CDR3: CASSSLFGGKANTEAFF; DNA: TGCGCCAGCAGCTCCCTCTTTGGCGGGAAAGCGAACACTGAAGCTTTCTTT
D: -; V: TRBV27; size: -; J: TRBJ2-7; CDR3: CASSPTPGYEQYF; DNA: TGTGCCAGCAGCCCCACCCCAGGGTACGAGCAGTACTTC
D: -; V: TRBV12-5; size: -; J: TRBJ2-1; CDR3: CASGSRAMEQFF; DNA: TGTGCTAGTGGTTCTCGAGCTATGGAGCAGTTCTTC
D: -; V: TRBV29-1; size: -; J: TRBJ2-7; CDR3: CSVESGLGYEQYF; DNA: TGCAGCGTTGAGTCGGGACTGGGCTACGAGCAGTACTTC
D: TRBD2; V: TRBV14; size: -; J: TRBJ2-7; CDR3: CASSQVASGYLYEQYF; DNA: TGTGCCAGCAGCCAAGTCGCTAGCGGCTATTTATACGAGCAGTACTTC
D: TRBD1; V: TRBV27; size: -; J: TRBJ2-7; CDR3: CATAPRGTGPHEQYF; DNA: TGTGCCACCGCTCCCCGCGGGACAGGCCCCCACGAGCAGTACTTC
D: -; V: TRBV28; size: -; J: TRBJ2-3; CDR3: CASSFIDTQYF; DNA: TGTGCCAGCAGTTTTATCGATACGCAGTATTTT
D: -; V: TRBV7-2; size: -; J: TRBJ2-1; CDR3: CASTSGIHEQFF; DNA: TGTGCCAGCACCAGCGGAATCCATGAGCAGTTCTTC
D: -; V: TRBV11-2; size: -; J: TRBJ2-2; CDR3: CASSPAGGNTGELFF; DNA: TGTGCCAGCAGCCCGGCCGGGGGGAACACCGGGGAGCTGTTTTTT
D: TRBD2; V: TRBV27; size: -; J: TRBJ2-1; CDR3: CASSLVGTSFDEQFF; DNA: TGTGCCAGCAGTTTAGTTGGGACTAGTTTCGATGAGCAGTTCTTC